These T cell receptor beta chains were read from a single sample in a study of T cells in Graves' hyperthyroidism and ophthalmopathy. TCRdb reprocessed the multiplex PCR reads via MiXCR and lists one record per CDR3 protein. Among fewer than 600,000 distinct CDR3 sequences listed, about 14% were seen once. Sample: blood. These receptors were taken from a woman in her 40s with Graves' hyperthyroidism. CDR3s include the opening cysteine and the closing phenylalanine or tryptophan. D genes are given only for firm matches. Clone size is shown for a subset of rows, as once, few, many or a class of expanded clone.

abundance,v_gene,d_gene,j_gene,CDR3aa,CDR3nt
many,TRBV5-1,TRBD1,TRBJ1-1,CASSLGDRGSAFF,TGCGCCAGCAGCTTGGGGGACAGGGGTTCGGCTTTCTTT
few,TRBV5-6,TRBD2,TRBJ2-3,CASSLPAALLSGIGDTQYF,TGTGCCAGCAGCTTGCCGGCTGCTCTACTTAGCGGGATAGGAGATACGCAGTATTTT
many,TRBV20-1,TRBD2,TRBJ2-1,CSAPLAEGNEQFF,TGCAGTGCCCCACTAGCGGAGGGTAATGAGCAGTTCTTC
.,TRBV28,.,TRBJ2-7,CASSPPSGYYEQYF,TGTGCCAGCAGTCCCCCTTCGGGCTACTACGAGCAGTACTTC
many,TRBV30,.,TRBJ1-4,CAWSVGGGTEKLFF,TGTGCCTGGAGTGTCGGAGGAGGTACTGAAAAACTGTTTTTT
many,TRBV7-3,TRBD2,TRBJ2-1,CASSLTGTSGVNEQFF,TGTGCCAGCAGCTTAACAGGAACTAGCGGAGTCAATGAGCAGTTCTTC
many,TRBV3-1,TRBD1,TRBJ1-1,CASSPSGQGATEAFF,TGTGCCAGCAGCCCTTCGGGACAGGGGGCCACTGAAGCTTTCTTT
few,TRBV5-1,.,TRBJ2-5,CASSFALLNAGVETQYF,TGCGCCAGCAGCTTCGCACTCCTAAACGCAGGGGTAGAGACCCAGTACTTC
.,TRBV6-6,.,TRBJ2-6,CASSYSGGTISGANVLTF,TGTGCCAGCAGTTACTCCGGTGGCACAATCTCTGGGGCCAACGTCCTGACTTTC
.,TRBV5-1,.,TRBJ2-7,CASREGQGGYEQYF,TGCGCCAGCAGGGAGGGGCAGGGCGGCTACGAGCAGTACTTC
many,TRBV2,TRBD1,TRBJ1-1,CASSGNGQGQFAFF,TGTGCCAGCAGTGGGAACGGACAGGGCCAATTTGCTTTCTTT
many,TRBV28,.,TRBJ1-1,CASSQRTVLNTEAFF,TGTGCCAGCAGCCAGAGGACAGTCTTGAACACTGAAGCTTTCTTT
few,TRBV20-1,TRBD2,TRBJ2-3,CSAGDSRGADTQYF,TGCAGTGCCGGGGACTCCCGGGGGGCAGATACGCAGTATTTT
.,TRBV28,.,TRBJ1-2,CASSPPGGSYGYTF,TGTGCCAGCAGTCCCCCCGGCGGGTCCTATGGCTACACCTTC
many,TRBV30,.,TRBJ1-4,CAWSYGGPNEKLFF,TGTGCCTGGAGTTATGGGGGACCAAATGAAAAACTGTTTTTT
many,TRBV6-1,TRBD1,TRBJ2-2,CASSRDRATGELFF,TGTGCCAGCAGTCGGGACAGGGCTACCGGGGAGCTGTTTTTT
.,TRBV28,.,TRBJ1-1,CASTEPNTEAFF,TGTGCCAGCACTGAACCAAACACTGAAGCTTTCTTT
.,TRBV5-6,.,TRBJ2-2,CASSMERENTGELFF,TGTGCCAGCAGCATGGAACGGGAGAACACCGGGGAGCTGTTTTTT
few,TRBV28,TRBD2,TRBJ2-1,CASRDSGGDAYDEQFF,TGTGCCAGCAGGGATAGCGGGGGCGATGCTTACGATGAGCAGTTCTTC
.,TRBV6-1,.,TRBJ1-2,CASSLAGYTF,TGTGCCAGCAGTCTGGCTGGCTACACCTTC
.,TRBV20-1,.,TRBJ2-5,CSGQTQETQYF,TGCAGTGGACAGACCCAAGAGACCCAGTACTTC
.,TRBV7-3,.,TRBJ2-1,CASSLIGGDEQFF,TGTGCCAGCAGCTTAATTGGAGGAGATGAGCAGTTCTTC
.,TRBV11-3,TRBD2,TRBJ2-7,CASSPSGLAGIEQYF,TGTGCCAGCAGCCCCTCAGGCCTAGCGGGAATCGAGCAGTACTTC
many,TRBV27,TRBD2,TRBJ2-7,CASSLSRGAYEQYF,TGTGCCAGCAGTTTATCGCGGGGGGCCTACGAGCAGTACTTC
many,TRBV29-1,TRBD2,TRBJ2-3,CSVEKLAGRGTDTQYF,TGCAGCGTTGAAAAACTAGCGGGAAGGGGAACAGATACGCAGTATTTT
many,TRBV20-1,TRBD1,TRBJ2-7,CSANRDRAYEQYF,TGCAGTGCTAACCGGGACAGGGCCTACGAGCAGTACTTC
many,TRBV12-3/TRBV12-4,TRBD2,TRBJ2-7,CASSLRGVDEQYF,TGTGCCAGCAGTTTACGGGGGGTGGACGAGCAGTACTTC
.,TRBV5-6,TRBD1,TRBJ2-7,CASSWRGTGGSYEQYF,TGTGCCAGCAGCTGGCGGGGGACAGGGGGCTCCTACGAGCAGTACTTC
.,TRBV6-2/TRBV6-3,.,TRBJ1-1,CASSYPTGEAFF,TGTGCCAGCAGTTACCCCACGGGAGAAGCTTTCTTT
.,TRBV6-5,TRBD1,TRBJ2-6,CASSLSDGDRGPKGGANVLTF,TGTGCCAGCAGTTTGAGTGATGGGGACAGGGGCCCCAAGGGTGGGGCCAACGTCCTGACTTTC
many,TRBV2,.,TRBJ2-7,CASSEPPPPPFPLQYF,TGTGCCAGCAGTGAACCTCCCCCCCCGCCCTTTCCCTTGCAGTACTTC
few,TRBV28,.,TRBJ1-1,CASSLLDVNDNTEAFF,TGTGCCAGCAGTTTACTGGACGTGAACGACAACACTGAAGCTTTCTTT
many,TRBV6-5,.,TRBJ1-1,CASSCPTPNCPTMNTEAFF,TGTGCCAGCAGTTGCCCGACTCCGAATTGCCCTACAATGAACACTGAAGCTTTCTTT
many,TRBV7-2,.,TRBJ2-5,CASSLEQGQTQYF,TGTGCCAGCAGCTTAGAGCAGGGCCAGACCCAGTACTTC
many,TRBV12-3/TRBV12-4,TRBD1,TRBJ1-5,CASNRQGASNQPQHF,TGTGCCAGCAACCGACAGGGGGCGTCTAATCAGCCCCAGCATTTT
few,TRBV6-5,.,TRBJ1-1,CASSYSMSLEVVNTEAFF,TGTGCCAGCAGTTACTCGATGAGTTTGGAGGTGGTGAACACTGAAGCTTTCTTT
many,TRBV12-3/TRBV12-4,.,TRBJ1-1,CASSLGPLEAFF,TGTGCCAGCAGTTTAGGACCGTTAGAAGCTTTCTTT
few,TRBV7-9,.,TRBJ1-4,CASSSGGREKLFF,TGTGCCAGCAGCTCCGGTGGAAGAGAAAAACTGTTTTTT
few,TRBV6-4,.,TRBJ2-5,CASSESISQNRFAETQYF,TGTGCCAGCAGTGAGTCAATCTCGCAGAATAGGTTTGCGGAGACCCAGTACTTC
many,TRBV4-1,.,TRBJ1-2,CASSQEVSFYGYTF,TGCGCCAGCAGCCAAGAGGTCAGCTTCTATGGCTACACCTTC
many,TRBV5-5,.,TRBJ2-4,CASSLARSVDIQYF,TGTGCCAGCAGCTTGGCCAGGAGCGTCGACATTCAGTACTTC
many,TRBV5-1,.,TRBJ2-1,CASSETSGYNEQFF,TGCGCCAGCAGCGAAACTTCGGGCTACAATGAGCAGTTCTTC